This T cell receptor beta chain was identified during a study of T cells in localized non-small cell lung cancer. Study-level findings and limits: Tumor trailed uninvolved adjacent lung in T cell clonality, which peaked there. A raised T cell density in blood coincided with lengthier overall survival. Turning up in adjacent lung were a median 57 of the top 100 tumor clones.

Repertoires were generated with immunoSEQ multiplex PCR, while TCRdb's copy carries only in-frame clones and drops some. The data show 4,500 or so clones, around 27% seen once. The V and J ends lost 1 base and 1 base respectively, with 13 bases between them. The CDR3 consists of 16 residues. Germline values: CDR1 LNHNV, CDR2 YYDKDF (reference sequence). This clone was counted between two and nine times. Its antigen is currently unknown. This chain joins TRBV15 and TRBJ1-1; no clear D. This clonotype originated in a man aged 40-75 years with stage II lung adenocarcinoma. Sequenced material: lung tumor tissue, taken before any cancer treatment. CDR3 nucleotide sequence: TGTGCCACCAGCAGAGTCCCTACGACACCGAACACTGAAGCTTTCTTT. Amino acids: CATSRVPTTPNTEAFF.